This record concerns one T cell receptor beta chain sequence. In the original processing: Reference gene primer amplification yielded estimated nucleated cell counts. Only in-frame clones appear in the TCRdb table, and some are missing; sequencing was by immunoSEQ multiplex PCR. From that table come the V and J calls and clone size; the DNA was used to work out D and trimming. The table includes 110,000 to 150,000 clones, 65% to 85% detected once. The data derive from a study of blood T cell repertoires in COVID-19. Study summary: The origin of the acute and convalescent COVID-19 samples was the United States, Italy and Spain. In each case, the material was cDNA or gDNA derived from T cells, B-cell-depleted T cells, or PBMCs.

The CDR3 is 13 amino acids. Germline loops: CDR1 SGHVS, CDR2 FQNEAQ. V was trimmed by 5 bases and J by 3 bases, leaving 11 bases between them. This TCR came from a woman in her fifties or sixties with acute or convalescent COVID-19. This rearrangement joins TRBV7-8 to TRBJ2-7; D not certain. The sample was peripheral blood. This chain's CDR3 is CASSPRLNYEQYF. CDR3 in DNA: TGTGCCAGCAGCCCTAGATTGAACTACGAGCAGTACTTC.